The 8 T cell receptor beta chains presented below share a single source sample, sequenced in a study of cytomegalovirus exposure and HLA in healthy donors. The protocol was immunoSEQ multiplex PCR, while the TCRdb copy is restricted to in-frame clones and leaves out a portion. This table has tens of thousands of clones, 90% to 97% appearing once. Sequences were obtained from PBMCs. These receptors all come from a woman in her late teens or twenties in good health and CMV-seronegative.

The CDR3 loop is CASSPGQGAFLGKLFF. DNA of the CDR3: TGTGCCAGCAGCCCCGGACAGGGGGCTTTCTTAGGAAAACTGTTTTTT. The chain combines TRBV7-6 with TRBJ1-4; 11 bases line up with TRBD1. There are 16 residues in the CDR3. V was clipped by 5 bases and J by 10 bases; unmatched bases: 12. Germline V CDR1 and CDR2: SGHVS, FNYEAQ.

The V and J genes are TRBV5-1 and TRBJ1-5; 8 nucleotides agree with TRBD1. This CDR3 has 16 residues. In germline, CDR1 is SGHRS, CDR2 YFSETQ. V shed 2 bases, J shed 1 base, and the junction held 5 bases outside the gene matches. CDR3 bases: TGCGCCAGCAGCTTCGGACAGGGTGGGAGCAATCAGCCCCAGCATTTT. It codes for CASSFGQGGSNQPQHF.

This rearrangement joins TRBV5-1 to TRBJ1-2; the D is unclear. The V end was cut by 2 bases, the J end by 2 bases, with 7 bases between. The V gene's germline CDR1 is SGHRS and CDR2 YFSETQ. The CDR3 contains 13 residues. The CDR3 DNA is TGCGCCAGCAGCTTTTTAGAGAACTATGGCTACACCTTC. It is translated as CASSFLENYGYTF.

The chain is built from TRBV5-6 and TRBJ1-5; D not certain. The CDR3 covers 14 residues. V lost 3 bases and J lost 3, with 10 bases in between. CDR1 is SGHDT and CDR2 is YYEEEE in the germline V gene. The CDR3 coding sequence is TGTGCCAGCAGCTGGACTGGTGACAATCAGCCCCAGCATTTT. It specifies CASSWTGDNQPQHF.

The rearrangement uses TRBV11-2 and TRBJ2-7, with a weak D call TRBD2 (5 bases). Trimming stripped 1 base from V and 2 bases from J, with 12 bases between. This CDR3 is built from 15 residues. Germline lookup yields CDR1 SGHAT and CDR2 FQNNGV. CDR3 coding DNA: TGTGCCAGCAGCTTAGGGGCAGGACTCACCTACGAGCAGTACTTC. Translated, it gives CASSLGAGLTYEQYF.

The chain links TRBV18 to TRBJ1-2, with TRBD1 matching over 11 bases. The CDR3 runs 15 residues. The germline V gene encodes CDR1 KGHSH and CDR2 LQKENI. J lost 0 bases, V lost 3 bases, and 0 bases had no gene match. The CDR3 here is CASSPGQGANYGYTF. The CDR3 region has the DNA TGTGCCAGCTCACCGGGACAGGGGGCTAACTATGGCTACACCTTC.

This chain links TRBV19 with TRBJ2-7; 9 bases are shared with TRBD2. The germline CDR1 and CDR2 sequences are LNHDA and SQIVND (reference sequence). The V gene end was trimmed by 4 bases and the J gene end by 3 bases; junction bases not matched to a gene: 1. The CDR3 extends over 13 amino acids. The CDR3 here is CASSSGRGYEQYF. The DNA of the CDR3 is TGTGCCAGTAGTAGCGGGAGGGGCTACGAGCAGTACTTC.

The rearrangement joins TRBV7-2 to TRBJ2-2; D is possibly TRBD2 (6 bases). The length of the CDR3 is 15 residues. Trimming left V 4 bases short and J 5 bases short, with 14 bases between. Per germline, CDR1 SGHTA and CDR2 FQGNSA. The CDR3 DNA is TGTGCCAGCAGCTGGTGGCGGGATTGGACCGGGGAGCTGTTTTTT. Encoded protein: CASSWWRDWTGELFF.